The rows below give T cell receptor beta chains drawn from one sample of a study of T cell responses to AZD1222 COVID-19 vaccine. Sequencing used immunoSEQ multiplex PCR; TCRdb keeps in-frame clones, though not all of them. The sample lists 100,000 or so clones, roughly nine tenths occurring once. Here the sequenced sample was peripheral blood, taken on day 0 of AZD1222 vaccination. These receptors were taken from an adult in good health. The CDR3 runs from the conserved cysteine through the conserved F or W. A D gene is named only where the DNA matches it firmly. Some rows have no size entry. The others give once, few or many, or a class for an expanded clone.

TRBJ2-4,TRBD2,once,TRBV9,TGTGCCAGCAGCCTGGGACTAGCGGGGGTGGGTGGAAACATTCAGTACTTC,CASSLGLAGVGGNIQYF
TRBJ1-5,NA,NA,TRBV7-2,TGTGCCAGCAGCTTAACAGGAACCACCAATCAGCCCCAGCATTTT,CASSLTGTTNQPQHF
TRBJ2-7,NA,NA,TRBV13,TGTGCCAGCAGCTTACTGGGCGCGGCGAGCTCCTACGAGCAGTACTTC,CASSLLGAASSYEQYF
TRBJ2-1,TRBD2,NA,TRBV5-1,TGCGCCAGCAGCTTACCTAGCGGGGGGGTAAGCTCCTACAATGAGCAGTTCTTC,CASSLPSGGVSSYNEQFF
TRBJ2-1,NA,NA,TRBV27,TGTGCCAGCAGTTTGGGGGCGTCCTACAATGAGCAGTTCTTC,CASSLGASYNEQFF
TRBJ1-3,NA,NA,TRBV29-1,TGCAGCGGGGAGAAGGGAAACACCATATATTTT,CSGEKGNTIYF
TRBJ2-5,NA,NA,TRBV7-9,TGTGCCAGCAGCGGGGGGAACAGGGTGATGGAGACCCAGTACTTC,CASSGGNRVMETQYF
TRBJ2-3,TRBD1,NA,TRBV7-3,TGTGCCAGCAGCTTAAGCAGGGGGCGCACAGATACGCAGTATTTT,CASSLSRGRTDTQYF
TRBJ2-1,TRBD2,NA,TRBV9,TGTGCCAGCAGCGTCGTCCGGACTAGCGGGAGGGGCGAGCAGTTCTTC,CASSVVRTSGRGEQFF
TRBJ1-1,NA,NA,TRBV7-9,TGTGCCAGCAGCCACGGTGACACTGAAGCTTTCTTT,CASSHGDTEAFF
TRBJ1-5,TRBD1,NA,TRBV7-2,TGTGCCAGCTCTGACAGGGTTAGCAATCAGCCCCAGCATTTT,CASSDRVSNQPQHF
TRBJ2-1,NA,NA,TRBV20-1,TGCAGTGCTAGTCCGGGAGTCGGTGGCAATGAGCAGTTCTTC,CSASPGVGGNEQFF
TRBJ2-4,TRBD1,NA,TRBV6-5,TGTGCCAGCAGGACCCCAGGGGGAAACATTCAGTACTTC,CASRTPGGNIQYF
TRBJ2-5,TRBD1,once,TRBV7-3,TGTGCCAGCAGCTTAACTAGCGCAGGGGGAGAGACCCAGTACTTC,CASSLTSAGGETQYF
TRBJ2-5,TRBD2,NA,TRBV19,TGTGCCAGTAAAATAGGGACTACCGGTGCCCAGTACTTC,CASKIGTTGAQYF
TRBJ2-3,NA,NA,TRBV3-1/TRBV3-2,TGTGCCAGCAGCCCTACGGGACCGGGGTCAGATACGCAGTATTTT,CASSPTGPGSDTQYF
TRBJ1-1,NA,NA,TRBV14,TGTGCCAGCAGCCAAGCCACAGGGCGCACTGAAGCTTTCTTT,CASSQATGRTEAFF
TRBJ1-2,NA,NA,TRBV27,TGTGCCAGCAGTCGATCCGGGGGGGAAAATGGCTACACCTTC,CASSRSGGENGYTF
TRBJ1-1,NA,NA,TRBV19,TGTGCCAGTAGTATAGCCGTGGGATACACTGAAGCTTTCTTT,CASSIAVGYTEAFF
TRBJ1-2,NA,NA,TRBV6-1,TGTGCCAGCAGTGAAGACCTAAACAGTTATGGCTACACCTTC,CASSEDLNSYGYTF
TRBJ1-1,NA,NA,TRBV10-1,TGCGCCAGCAGTCCCTCTGCCGGGAACACTGAAGCTTTCTTT,CASSPSAGNTEAFF
TRBJ2-4,TRBD2,NA,TRBV15,TGTGCCACCAGCAGAGATTGGGGAGGGGAGAGCATTCAGTACTTC,CATSRDWGGESIQYF
TRBJ1-3,TRBD1,NA,TRBV18,TGTGCCAGCTCACCACGAGTGGACAGGGCTGGAAACACCATATATTTT,CASSPRVDRAGNTIYF
TRBJ1-1,TRBD1,once,TRBV4-3,TGCGCCAGCAGCCAAAACAGGGGCACTGAAGCTTTCTTT,CASSQNRGTEAFF
TRBJ2-4,NA,NA,TRBV6-1,TGTGCCAGCAGGGAACTCGGGGGACCGGCCAAAAACATTCAGTACTTC,CASRELGGPAKNIQYF
TRBJ1-2,NA,NA,TRBV19,TGTGCCAGTAGTATTAGAGGGGCTGGGAACACCTTC,CASSIRGAGNTF
TRBJ2-1,NA,NA,TRBV2,TGTGCCAGCAGGGTAGCGGACAATGAGCAGTTCTTC,CASRVADNEQFF
TRBJ2-1,TRBD1,NA,TRBV4-3,TGCGCCAGCAGCCCCCGGGACAGGGTGGACAATGAGCAGTTCTTC,CASSPRDRVDNEQFF
TRBJ1-3,NA,NA,TRBV3-1/TRBV3-2,TGTGCCAGCAGCCAATTTTACGGGGGCGGGAACACCATATATTTT,CASSQFYGGGNTIYF
TRBJ2-2,NA,NA,TRBV3-1/TRBV3-2,TGTGCCAGCAGCCAAGCTCTAACCGGGGAGCTGTTTTTT,CASSQALTGELFF
TRBJ1-5,NA,NA,TRBV6-5,TGTGCCAGCAGGGCCCGGGATAGGGAGGGTCAGCCCCAGCATTTT,CASRARDREGQPQHF
TRBJ1-1,NA,NA,TRBV6-5,TGTGCCAGCAGTTACTCCTATGGGGTAGGAACTTTCTTT,CASSYSYGVGTFF
TRBJ1-5,TRBD1,once,TRBV6-1,TGTGCCAGCAGTGAGGGACAGGGTCGCAATCAGCCCCAGCATTTT,CASSEGQGRNQPQHF
TRBJ2-1,TRBD1,NA,TRBV29-1,TGCAGCGTCGACCGGGACAGGGGGCAGTTCTTC,CSVDRDRGQFF
TRBJ2-5,NA,NA,TRBV15,TGTGCCACCTCCAGGGAGAGGGTTGAGGAGACCCAGTACTTC,CATSRERVEETQYF
TRBJ2-3,NA,NA,TRBV25-1,TGTGCCAGCAGTGAGGCGGTCTTCACAGATACGCAGTATTTT,CASSEAVFTDTQYF
TRBJ1-2,NA,NA,TRBV5-6,TGTGCCAGCAGCTTAACAGGGCCCAACTCTTACTATGGCTACACCTTC,CASSLTGPNSYYGYTF
TRBJ2-3,TRBD2,NA,TRBV2,TGTGCCAGCACTGGACTAGCCCTCACAGATACGCAGTATTTT,CASTGLALTDTQYF
TRBJ1-5,NA,few,TRBV2,TGTGCCAGCAGTGCAGGGTATTATCAGCCCCAGCATTTT,CASSAGYYQPQHF
TRBJ2-3,TRBD1,NA,TRBV25-1,TGTGCCAGCAGTTACGGGACAGGGGTATACACAGATACGCAGTATTTT,CASSYGTGVYTDTQYF
TRBJ2-1,TRBD2,once,TRBV5-1,TGTGCCAGCAGCTTGGGTACTTTAGCGGGAGGTGCCTACAATGAGCAGTTCTTC,CASSLGTLAGGAYNEQFF
TRBJ1-1,NA,NA,TRBV7-9,TGTGCCAGCAGCCCCTGGGGGGAGGGGGACACTGAAGCTTTCTTT,CASSPWGEGDTEAFF
TRBJ2-4,TRBD1,NA,TRBV5-3,TGTGCCAGAAGCTGTCGACAGGGGGCAGTTAAAAACATTCAGTACTTC,CARSCRQGAVKNIQYF
TRBJ2-3,TRBD2,NA,TRBV6-2/TRBV6-3,TGTGCCAGCAGTTACCCGACTAGCGGGATAGAAACAGATACGCAGTATTTT,CASSYPTSGIETDTQYF
TRBJ1-6,TRBD1,once,TRBV28,TGTGCCAGCCATACAGGGGCCCCTTCACCCCTCCACTTT,CASHTGAPSPLHF
TRBJ1-2,NA,NA,TRBV18,TGTGCCAGCTCACAACAGGGTAACTATGGCTACACCTTC,CASSQQGNYGYTF
TRBJ2-3,TRBD2,NA,TRBV6-6,TGTGCCAGCAGTCCCCGGGAGGGCATTCGCCCCGGCACGCAGTATTTT,CASSPREGIRPGTQYF
TRBJ1-1,NA,NA,TRBV19,TGTGCCAGTAGTTACGACAGATGGACTGAAGCTTTCTTT,CASSYDRWTEAFF
TRBJ1-5,TRBD1,NA,TRBV19,TGTGCCAGTAGTATTGGGGACAGCTCTCTCAATCAGCCCCAGCATTTT,CASSIGDSSLNQPQHF
TRBJ2-3,NA,NA,TRBV29-1,TGCAGCGTTGATCGTGACACAGATACGCAGTATTTT,CSVDRDTDTQYF
TRBJ2-7,NA,NA,TRBV6-5,TGTGCCAGCAGTTACTCTGGGCAGGACGAGCAGTACTTC,CASSYSGQDEQYF